Below are 30 T cell receptor beta chains sequenced from a single sample in a study of cytomegalovirus exposure and HLA in healthy donors. This PCR relied on a set of 60 Vbeta primers and 13 Jbeta primers. Generated by immunoSEQ multiplex PCR, the TCRdb table keeps only in-frame clones and is missing some. The sample holds about 170,000 clones, 60% to 85% seen once. Sequenced: PBMCs. The receptors here all came from a female donor in good health and CMV-seronegative.

The J gene is TRBJ2-3, the V gene TRBV9; a possible D gene is TRBD2 (6 bases). There are 14 residues in the CDR3. Germline CDR1 reads SGDLS; CDR2 reads YYNGEE. The V gene lost 6 bases and the J gene lost 6 bases, with 17 bases spanning the gap. As DNA, the CDR3 is TGTGCCAGCACCAAACTGACTAGTTCCGATACGCAGTATTTT. It yields the protein CASTKLTSSDTQYF.

The rearrangement links TRBV23-1 to TRBJ1-2; D uncertain. TRBV23-1 is classed as an ORF, of uncertain function. This CDR3 has 14 amino acids. Trimming took off 8 bases at V and 3 bases at J, with 16 bases between the two ends. The CDR3 sequence: CASGPKLGDYGYTF. The CDR3 DNA sequence: TGCGCCAGCGGGCCGAAACTCGGGGACTATGGCTACACCTTC.

In DNA form, the CDR3 reads TGTGCCAGCAGCTTAAGAGGGAACTATGGCTACACCTTC. This translates into CASSLRGNYGYTF. J is TRBJ1-2 and V is TRBV5-8; no clear D gene. There are 13 residues in the CDR3. Between the trimmed V and J ends, which lost 2 bases and 2 bases, there was a span of 7 bases. Germline V gene lookup returns CDR1 SGHTS and CDR2 YDEGEE.

This clone was found once. The genes are TRBV19 and TRBJ1-6, with D perhaps matching TRBD1 (6 bases). Germline V gene lookup returns CDR1 LNHDA and CDR2 SQIVND (reference sequence). V dropped 8 bases and J dropped 7 bases, with 15 bases sitting between them. The CDR3 length is 14 residues. DNA of the CDR3: TGTGCCAGTCAAACCGGGACACAGAATTCACCCCTCCACTTT. Translated: CASQTGTQNSPLHF.

The chain employs TRBV13 and TRBJ1-2; the D is unclear. The CDR3 runs to 15 residues. V gave up 2 bases and J gave up 3 bases, with 13 bases separating them. From germline, CDR1 is PRHDT and CDR2 FYEKMQ (reference sequence). CDR3 region: CASSLISGAHYGYTF. The CDR3, as DNA: TGTGCCAGCAGCTTAATCTCAGGCGCCCACTATGGCTACACCTTC.

This clone was counted a single time. CDR3 sequence: CASSPGRGTNTEAFF. CDR3 nucleotides: TGTGCCAGCAGCCCCGGGAGGGGAACGAACACTGAAGCTTTCTTT. The chain links TRBV9 to TRBJ1-1, with D perhaps matching TRBD1 (5 bases). V shed 4 bases and J shed 1 base, with 14 bases lying between them. The CDR3 contains 15 residues. Germline-derived CDR1 and CDR2 are SGDLS and YYNGEE.

The gene calls are TRBV29-1 and TRBJ2-7; 10 nucleotides match TRBD1. CDR1 is SQVTM and CDR2 is ANQGSEA in the germline V gene. Unmatched junction bases numbered 16, after V lost 5 bases and J lost 0 bases. CDR3 length: 18 residues. The CDR3 loop is CSVKPGQGKTGLSYEQYF. The CDR3 nucleotides are TGCAGCGTTAAACCGGGACAGGGGAAAACGGGACTCTCCTACGAGCAGTACTTC.

V and J are TRBV7-6 and TRBJ2-3, with D unclear. CDR1 and CDR2 from the germline V gene are SGHVS and FNYEAQ. The CDR3 is 14 residues long. Trimming pared 2 bases from V and 2 bases from J, leaving 8 bases between. CDR3 sequence reads: CASSLRVFTDTQYF. In DNA form, the CDR3 reads TGTGCCAGCAGCTTACGGGTTTTCACAGATACGCAGTATTTT. The whole variable domain, filled in from reference TRBV7-6 and TRBJ2-3, reads GAGVSQSPRYKVTKRGQDVALRCDPISGHVSLYWYRQALGQGPEFLTYFNYEAQQDKSGLPNDRFSAERPEGSISTLTIQRTEQRDSAMYRCASSLRVFTDTQYFGPGTRLTVL.

The chain combines TRBV5-1 with TRBJ2-5; the D gene is possibly TRBD2 (6 bases). V gave up 0 bases and J gave up 2 bases, with 14 bases separating them. From germline, CDR1 is SGHRS and CDR2 YFSETQ. The CDR3 covers 16 residues. This chain's CDR3 is CASSLGTTTQQETQYF. The CDR3 DNA follows: TGCGCCAGCAGCTTGGGGACTACCACCCAACAAGAGACCCAGTACTTC.

This clone was recorded a few times. At one end the junction does not follow the germline gene, possibly because of a read error. This chain links TRBV7-9 with TRBJ1-2, with TRBD1 matching over 10 bases. Germline values: CDR1 SEHNR, CDR2 FQNEAQ (reference sequence). The CDR3 length is 11 residues. DNA for the CDR3: TGTGCCAGCAGCTCCGGACAGGGGGACCTCTTC. Residues: CASSSGQGDLF.

J is TRBJ2-5 and V is TRBV7-2, with TRBD2 identical over 9 bases. The length of the CDR3 is 16 residues. The germline CDR1 and CDR2 sequences are SGHTA and FQGNSA. V gave up 3 bases and J gave up 7 bases; unmatched junction bases: 12. The CDR3 spells CASSFSGSLGLGTQYF. The CDR3 DNA is TGTGCCAGCAGCTTTAGCGGGAGTCTGGGCTTGGGGACCCAGTACTTC.

The CDR3 region is CATTGQGGTDTQYF. The CDR3 bases are TGTGCCACCACCGGACAGGGCGGCACAGATACGCAGTATTTT. V gene TRBV19 combines with J gene TRBJ2-3; TRBD1 matches 8 bases. Trimming removed 10 bases from V and 1 base from J; junction bases left unmatched: 7. CDR1 and CDR2 from the germline V gene are LNHDA and SQIVND (reference sequence). The CDR3 length is 14 residues.

This chain joins TRBV28 and TRBJ2-7; TRBD1 matches 10 bases. This CDR3 comprises 14 residues. V shed 6 bases, J shed 4 bases, and the junction held 6 bases outside the gene matches. CDR1 and CDR2 from the germline V gene are MDHEN and SYDVKM. The CDR3 is CASRDWGQGYEQYF. The CDR3 region has the DNA TGTGCCAGCAGAGACTGGGGACAGGGGTACGAGCAGTACTTC.

Turning to this clone: One junction end does not reproduce the germline sequence, and a read error may be involved. The genes are TRBV6-6 and TRBJ1-2; D gene unclear. The CDR3 is made up of 14 amino acids. Per the germline V gene, CDR1 is MNHNY and CDR2 is SVGAGI (reference sequence). CDR3 in amino acids: CASSHSGFEGGYTF. CDR3 coding DNA: TGTGCCAGCAGTCACTCAGGTTTTGAGGGTGGCTACACCTTC.

J is TRBJ2-5 and V is TRBV27; D gene unclear. CDR1 MNHEY and CDR2 SMNVEV come from the germline V gene (reference sequence). V lost 6 bases, J lost 5 bases, and 16 bases lay in between. The CDR3 spans 14 residues. The CDR3 spells CASRSTGVRETQYF. DNA of the CDR3: TGTGCCAGCAGAAGTACGGGTGTGCGGGAGACCCAGTACTTC.

V and J are TRBV5-8 and TRBJ2-4; D unclear. CDR1 is SGHTS, CDR2 YDEGEE, per germline. This CDR3 spans 16 amino acids. The V end lost 5 bases, the J end lost 0 bases, and 15 bases lay between the germline ends. This chain's CDR3 is CASSRTNQLAKNIQYF. In nucleotides, the CDR3 is TGTGCCAGCAGTAGAACCAACCAACTAGCCAAAAACATTCAGTACTTC.

J is TRBJ1-1 and V is TRBV10-3; 8 nucleotides line up with TRBD1. The junction had 6 bases not matched to a gene; V was cut back by 2 bases and J by 4 bases. This CDR3 is 15 amino acids long. The germline gives CDR1 ENHRY, CDR2 SYGVKD. The CDR3 is CAISEPRTGSTEAFF. CDR3 nucleotide sequence: TGTGCCATCAGTGAGCCGAGGACAGGGAGCACTGAAGCTTTCTTT.

V and J are TRBV7-9 and TRBJ2-3, with unresolved D. Trimming removed 5 bases from V and 5 bases from J, with 20 bases in between. This CDR3 region has 16 residues. Germline assignment: CDR1 SEHNR and CDR2 FQNEAQ (reference sequence). CDR3 protein: CASSTRSSNIGDTQYF. CDR3 nucleotides: TGTGCCAGCAGCACGAGATCTAGTAATATAGGAGATACGCAGTATTTT.

This clone was observed at least ten times. The chain combines TRBV18 with TRBJ1-5; the D is unclear. Trimming left V 3 bases short and J 9 bases short, with 12 bases between. Germline CDR1 KGHSH, CDR2 LQKENI. CDR3 size: 13 residues. The chain's CDR3 is CASSPGRQWPQHF. The CDR3 DNA reads as TGTGCCAGCTCACCTGGGAGGCAGTGGCCCCAGCATTTT.

The V gene is TRBV7-6, the J gene TRBJ1-1, with no clear D. There are 12 residues in the CDR3. V lost 5 bases, J lost 4 bases, and 8 bases lay in between. Germline V gene sequence: CDR1 SGHVS, CDR2 FNYEAQ. CDR3 sequence reads: CASSPRVTEAFF. The CDR3 DNA reads as TGTGCCAGCAGCCCGAGGGTCACTGAAGCTTTCTTT.

This chain links TRBV9 with TRBJ2-5; D is perhaps TRBD2 (5 bases). Looked up from germline, CDR1 is SGDLS and CDR2 is YYNGEE. V lost 4 bases and J lost 3, with 13 bases in between. The CDR3 spans 14 residues. CDR3 sequence reads: CASSPPGREETQYF. In DNA form, the CDR3 reads TGTGCCAGCAGCCCCCCCGGGCGGGAAGAGACCCAGTACTTC.

The chain links TRBV7-9 to TRBJ2-3, with D possibly matching TRBD2 (5 bases). The germline gives CDR1 SEHNR, CDR2 FQNEAQ (reference sequence). The V end was cut by 0 bases, the J end by 5 bases, with 9 bases between. This CDR3 spans 14 amino acids. The CDR3 sequence is CASSLAGVIDTQYF. The CDR3 coding sequence is TGTGCCAGCAGCTTAGCGGGAGTTATAGATACGCAGTATTTT.

The chain is built from TRBV7-8 and TRBJ2-7; the D gene is possibly TRBD1 (5 bases). The CDR3 loop spans 14 amino acids. Germline CDR1 SGHVS, CDR2 FQNEAQ. Trimming removed 5 bases from V and 2 bases from J, with 13 bases in between. CDR3 DNA: TGTGCCAGCAGCCAAAGGGGCCCCACCTACGAGCAGTACTTC. Translated, it gives CASSQRGPTYEQYF.

The chain couples TRBV5-1 to TRBJ2-1; D gene unclear. V lost 2 bases, J lost 0 bases, and 6 bases lay in between. Germline lookup yields CDR1 SGHRS and CDR2 YFSETQ. The CDR3 is 14 amino acids. CDR3 residues: CASSFPSSYNEQFF. In DNA, the CDR3 is TGCGCCAGCAGCTTCCCGAGCTCCTACAATGAGCAGTTCTTC.

The rearrangement uses TRBV18 and TRBJ1-5; D perhaps matches TRBD1 (5 bases). The V and J ends lost 5 bases and 3 bases respectively, with 11 bases between them. Germline lookup yields CDR1 KGHSH and CDR2 LQKENI. This CDR3 comprises 14 residues. In DNA form, the CDR3 reads TGTGCCAGCTCAGATCAGGGAAACAATCAGCCCCAGCATTTT. Translating it yields CASSDQGNNQPQHF.

V and J are TRBV5-4 and TRBJ1-2; possible D gene TRBD1, 5 bases. Per the germline V gene, CDR1 is SGHNT and CDR2 is YYREEE (reference sequence). V lost 0 bases to trimming and J lost 4 bases, with 10 bases between them. The CDR3 runs to 14 residues. Here the CDR3 reads CASSLAGDLYGYTF. CDR3 sequence (DNA): TGTGCCAGCAGCTTGGCGGGGGACCTCTATGGCTACACCTTC.

This chain links TRBV4-1 with TRBJ1-1; 8 bases map to TRBD1. This CDR3 is built from 18 residues. CDR1 and CDR2 from the germline V gene are MGHRA and YSYEKL. Trimming removed 2 bases from V and 1 base from J; junction bases left unmatched: 12. CDR3 sequence (DNA): TGCGCCAGCAGCCAAAGAACGGGACACAGGGGGGAGAACACTGAAGCTTTCTTT. This sequence encodes CASSQRTGHRGENTEAFF.

The CDR3, as DNA: TGCGCCAGCAGCCCCTGTTCCGAGCAGTACTTC. This gives the protein CASSPCSEQYF. The J gene is TRBJ2-5, the V gene TRBV5-1; D is unclear. The last part of the DNA fits TRBJ2-7 better; the J call may be wrong. This CDR3 region has 11 residues. CDR1 and CDR2 (germline): SGHRS, YFSETQ.

This clone came up a few times. V usage is TRBV6-5 and J usage is TRBJ2-5, with D perhaps matching TRBD2 (5 bases). Germline lookup yields CDR1 MNHEY and CDR2 SVGAGI. Trimming pared 2 bases from V and 2 bases from J, leaving 6 bases between. The CDR3 spans 13 residues. The CDR3 DNA sequence: TGTGCCAGCAGTTACGGCGGGCAAGAGACCCAGTACTTC. It is translated as CASSYGGQETQYF.

About this clone itself: At the DNA level, this CDR3 is encoded by other sequences in the same sample as well. V usage is TRBV4-3 and J usage is TRBJ2-3; TRBD1 matches 8 bases. The V and J ends lost 3 bases and 1 base, in that order; junction bases with no gene match: 0. Germline V gives CDR1 LGHNA, CDR2 YSLEER. CDR3 length equals 14 residues. CDR3 bases: TGCGCCAGCAGCCAGGACAGGGGCACAGATACGCAGTATTTT. This encodes CASSQDRGTDTQYF.